These T cell receptor beta chains were read from a single sample in a study of T cell repertoires in aging, cancer and after chemotherapy. From the multiplex PCR reads, TCRdb called clonotypes with MiXCR, one entry per CDR3 protein. Of a few thousand distinct CDR3 sequences detected, just under 45% appear once; the ten largest clones hold about 3.1%. The sequenced material came from blood. Every receptor here comes from a human donor with a solid tumor. The CDR3 runs from the conserved cysteine through the conserved F or W. Some rows have no size entry. The others give once, few or many, or a class for an expanded clone.

J gene | clone size | V gene | CDR3 protein
TRBJ1-2 | . | TRBV5-6 | CASSLQSNYGYTF
TRBJ2-7 | . | TRBV5-4 | CASSSRVAGGGGQYF
TRBJ2-2 | . | TRBV12-3/TRBV12-4 | CASSLSKPGELFF
TRBJ1-2 | . | TRBV30 | CAWNGGRYGYTF
TRBJ2-7 | few | TRBV30 | CAWTRTYEQYF
TRBJ2-3 | . | TRBV5-4 | CASSPGGRADTQYF
TRBJ2-7 | . | TRBV6-5 | CASSYSRLPYEQYF
TRBJ2-7 | once | TRBV27 | CASSFTGQGVYSYEQYF
TRBJ1-4 | . | TRBV4-3 | CASSQGTGGLEKLFF
TRBJ2-7 | few | TRBV5-1 | CASQPESRTYEQYF
TRBJ2-7 | . | TRBV5-6 | CASSRGLAGSYEQYF
TRBJ2-1 | few | TRBV7-2 | CASSPTYNEQFF
TRBJ1-6 | . | TRBV6-6 | CASSWDREGSPLHF
TRBJ2-1 | . | TRBV20-1 | CSASGLGALAGVHNEQFF
TRBJ2-7 | few | TRBV15 | CATSRDLVYEQYF
TRBJ1-5 | . | TRBV6-5 | CASKPQGIHQPQHF
TRBJ1-2 | . | TRBV15 | CATTRDREPGYTF
TRBJ2-7 | . | TRBV11-2 | CASSLNEQYF
TRBJ1-5 | . | TRBV19 | CASSITPSSNQPQHF
TRBJ2-1 | . | TRBV30 | CASDSWSVNEQFF
TRBJ1-6 | few | TRBV6-2/TRBV6-3 | CASSYRKINSPLHF
TRBJ2-7 | . | TRBV6-6 | CASNSGTSYYEQYF
TRBJ1-1 | . | TRBV19 | CASSIRVGDRGRLAEAFF
TRBJ1-5 | . | TRBV15 | CATSYEGVGLPQHF
TRBJ1-1 | few | TRBV7-2 | CASSYVLSTEAFF
TRBJ2-3 | . | TRBV19 | CASSIRNTDTQYF
TRBJ2-3 | . | TRBV7-9 | CASSSDKVGFTDTQYF
TRBJ2-7 | . | TRBV11-2 | CASSSRAGEQYF
TRBJ2-5 | . | TRBV7-2 | CASSRFHQETQYF
TRBJ2-1 | . | TRBV7-6 | CASSPPQTVDEQFF
TRBJ1-1 | . | TRBV6-6 | CASSVMRKDTEAFF
TRBJ2-2 | . | TRBV15 | CATSIETGETGELFF
TRBJ1-4 | . | TRBV30 | CAWSEDNNEKLFF
TRBJ2-2 | . | TRBV12-3/TRBV12-4 | CASSRQGTNTGELFF
TRBJ2-2 | . | TRBV6-6 | CASSQRSLGNTGELFF
TRBJ1-1 | . | TRBV6-5 | CASSLTSGTGHTEAFF
TRBJ2-3 | . | TRBV11-3 | CASSPGATSPADTQYF
TRBJ1-2 | . | TRBV20-1 | CSARGGLGTGDGYTF
TRBJ2-7 | . | TRBV7-9 | CASSTGSVPEQYF
TRBJ1-1 | few | TRBV30 | CAWNRGNTEAFF
TRBJ2-7 | . | TRBV30 | CAWSRQGDEQYF
TRBJ2-2 | few | TRBV19 | CASSRRQGADGELFF
TRBJ2-7 | . | TRBV6-5 | CASSRGVGVIYEQYF
TRBJ2-1 | few | TRBV12-3/TRBV12-4 | CASSPARSDREQFF
TRBJ2-2 | once | TRBV19 | CASSIVQGLGELFF
TRBJ1-3 | few | TRBV30 | CAWGGDSGNTIYF